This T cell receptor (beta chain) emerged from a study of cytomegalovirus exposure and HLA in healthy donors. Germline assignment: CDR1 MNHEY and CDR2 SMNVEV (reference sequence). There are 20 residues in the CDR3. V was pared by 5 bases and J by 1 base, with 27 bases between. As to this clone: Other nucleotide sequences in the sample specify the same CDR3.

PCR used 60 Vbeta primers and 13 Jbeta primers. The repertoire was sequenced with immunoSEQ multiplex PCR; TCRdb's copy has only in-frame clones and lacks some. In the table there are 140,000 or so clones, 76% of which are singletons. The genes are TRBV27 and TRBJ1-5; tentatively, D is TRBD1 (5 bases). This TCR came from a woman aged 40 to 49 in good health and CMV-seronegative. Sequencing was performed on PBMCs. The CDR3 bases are TGTGCCAGCAGTCTCAGTTGGGCCCTCAGGGCCGATGGAAGCAATCAGCCCCAGCATTTT. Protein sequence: CASSLSWALRADGSNQPQHF.